These T cell receptor beta chains were read from a single sample in a study of technical replicates of blood from several donors. The repertoire was sequenced with immunoSEQ multiplex PCR; TCRdb's copy has only in-frame clones and lacks some. This sample has approximately 52,000 clones, with roughly 86% found just once. Sample: PBMCs. The receptors here all came from a human donor in good health. Some clones in this sample may be carry-over from other donors' samples. CDR3s include the opening cysteine and the closing phenylalanine or tryptophan. D genes are given only for firm matches. Some rows mark clone size as missing; the rest say once, few, many or name a class of expanded clone.

>TRBD1|-|TRBJ2-7|TRBV10-3
CAISGQGLSSEQYF
TGTGCCATCAGTGGACAGGGGCTCTCAAGCGAGCAGTACTTC
>-|-|TRBJ2-7|TRBV4-3
CASSQDRGVTYEQYF
TGCGCCAGCAGCCAAGATCGCGGGGTAACCTACGAGCAGTACTTC
>-|-|TRBJ2-1|TRBV5-6
CASSDGQLSSYNEQFF
TGTGCCAGCAGCGACGGACAACTGAGCTCCTACAATGAGCAGTTCTTC
>TRBD1|-|TRBJ1-1|TRBV5-1
CASSPGQGGNAEAFF
TGCGCCAGCAGCCCGGGACAGGGGGGAAACGCTGAAGCTTTCTTT
>-|-|TRBJ2-5|TRBV7-2
CASSLALRETQYF
TGTGCCAGCAGCTTAGCCTTGAGGGAGACCCAGTACTTC
>-|-|TRBJ1-2|TRBV27
CASSLFPRGNYGYTF
TGTGCCAGCAGTTTATTCCCTCGCGGGAACTATGGCTACACCTTC
>-|-|TRBJ2-7|TRBV2
CASRQGLSYEQYF
TGTGCCAGCAGGCAGGGACTCTCCTACGAGCAGTACTTC
>-|-|TRBJ2-6|TRBV6-1
CASSVSSGANVLTF
TGTGCCAGCAGTGTTAGCTCTGGGGCCAACGTCCTGACTTTC
>-|-|TRBJ2-5|TRBV5-1
CASKSGVIQETQYF
TGCGCCAGCAAATCGGGGGTGATCCAAGAGACCCAGTACTTC
>-|-|TRBJ2-1|TRBV2
CASAGYNEQFF
TGTGCCAGCGCAGGGTATAATGAGCAGTTCTTC
>-|-|TRBJ2-7|TRBV6-6
CASSNLAVTYEQYF
TGTGCCAGCAGCAATTTAGCGGTTACCTACGAGCAGTACTTC
>TRBD1|-|TRBJ1-2|TRBV7-2
CASSSGGGGGLYGYTF
TGTGCCAGCAGCTCAGGGGGCGGAGGGGGGCTCTATGGCTACACCTTC
>TRBD1|-|TRBJ2-1|TRBV28
CASSGQDRNEQFF
TGTGCCAGCAGTGGACAGGACAGGAATGAGCAGTTCTTC
>-|few|TRBJ2-1|TRBV5-6
CASSFDSSYNEQFF
TGTGCCAGCAGCTTCGACAGCTCCTACAATGAGCAGTTCTTC
>TRBD2|-|TRBJ2-1|TRBV7-2
CASSKVAGGYGEQFF
TGTGCCAGCAGTAAAGTAGCGGGGGGGTACGGTGAGCAGTTCTTC
>TRBD2|few|TRBJ2-1|TRBV7-8
CASSLYREAGDEQFF
TGTGCCAGCAGCTTATATCGGGAGGCCGGGGATGAGCAGTTCTTC
>TRBD1|-|TRBJ1-2|TRBV11-2
CASSFGGQGGGYTF
TGTGCCAGCAGCTTTGGTGGACAGGGAGGTGGCTACACCTTC
>TRBD2|-|TRBJ2-1|TRBV5-4
CASSPGLAGTVNEQFF
TGTGCCAGCAGCCCGGGACTAGCGGGAACAGTCAATGAGCAGTTCTTC
>-|-|TRBJ2-7|TRBV29-1
CSVREYEQYF
TGCAGCGTCCGCGAATACGAGCAGTACTTC
>TRBD1|-|TRBJ1-2|TRBV18
CASSPDRVSGYTF
TGTGCCAGCTCACCGGACAGGGTGAGCGGCTACACCTTC
>TRBD1|-|TRBJ2-7|TRBV27
CASSVDRNPYEQYF
TGTGCCAGCAGTGTGGACAGGAACCCCTACGAGCAGTACTTC
>TRBD1|-|TRBJ2-5|TRBV10-3
CASAAGQGAETQYF
TGTGCCAGCGCGGCGGGACAGGGTGCCGAGACCCAGTACTTC
>TRBD2|-|TRBJ2-2|TRBV5-4
CASTPAGDGTGELFF
TGTGCCAGCACCCCGGCGGGGGATGGCACCGGGGAGCTGTTTTTT
>-|-|TRBJ2-2|TRBV7-2
CASSLPVLDTGELFF
TGTGCCAGCAGCTTACCCGTCTTAGACACCGGGGAGCTGTTTTTT
>TRBD2|-|TRBJ2-7|TRBV18
CASSPAGTSGYEQYF
TGTGCCAGCTCACCGGCCGGGACTAGCGGGTACGAGCAGTACTTC
>TRBD1|-|TRBJ1-2|TRBV6-5
CASSSNPGQGAHGYTF
TGTGCCAGCAGTTCGAATCCGGGACAGGGGGCACATGGCTACACCTTC
>-|-|TRBJ2-1|TRBV29-1
CSVCEDRYNEQFF
TGCAGCGTTTGTGAGGACAGATACAATGAGCAGTTCTTC
>TRBD2|-|TRBJ2-5|TRBV5-1
CASSLLAGGSRETQYF
TGCGCCAGCAGCTTACTAGCGGGGGGCTCCCGGGAGACCCAGTACTTC
>-|-|TRBJ1-1|TRBV6-5
CASRQTLNTEAFF
TGTGCCAGCAGACAGACCCTAAACACTGAAGCTTTCTTT
>-|-|TRBJ2-7|TRBV21-1
CASSILPISGRISYEQYF
TGTGCCAGCAGCATATTACCTATTAGCGGGAGAATCTCCTACGAGCAGTACTTC
>TRBD1|-|TRBJ1-2|TRBV6-1
CASSESWRTGLYGYTF
TGTGCCAGCAGTGAAAGCTGGAGGACAGGGTTGTATGGCTACACCTTC
>-|-|TRBJ2-5|TRBV21-1
CASSRRGLAGSQGSETQYF
TGTGCCAGCAGCAGGAGGGGACTAGCGGGCTCGCAGGGTTCGGAGACCCAGTACTTC
>-|-|TRBJ1-5|TRBV30
CAWATKTDQPQHF
TGTGCCTGGGCGACTAAGACCGATCAGCCCCAGCATTTT
>-|-|TRBJ2-3|TRBV7-3
CASSLGVSGDTQYF
TGTGCCAGCAGCTTAGGGGTTAGCGGAGATACGCAGTATTTT
>-|few|TRBJ1-1|TRBV30
CAWSRTLEAFF
TGTGCCTGGAGCCGGACACTTGAAGCTTTCTTT
>-|-|TRBJ2-7|TRBV4-2
CASSQHSTAYYEQYF
TGTGCCAGCAGCCAACATAGCACGGCCTACTACGAGCAGTACTTC
>-|-|TRBJ2-1|TRBV5-1
CASSPRDYNEQFF
TGCGCCAGCAGCCCCCGGGACTACAATGAGCAGTTCTTC
>TRBD2|large|TRBJ2-1|TRBV6-5
CASSPTGTSRNEQFF
TGTGCCAGCAGCCCGACCGGGACTAGCCGCAATGAGCAGTTCTTC
>-|-|TRBJ2-3|TRBV29-1
CSVKVTGLRADTQYF
TGCAGCGTTAAAGTTACGGGACTTAGGGCAGATACGCAGTATTTT
>TRBD1|few|TRBJ1-2|TRBV7-2
CASSLGQGVYGYTF
TGTGCCAGCAGCTTAGGCCAGGGGGTCTATGGCTACACCTTC
>TRBD2|-|TRBJ2-1|TRBV5-1
CASSLTSGGTAEQFF
TGCGCCAGCAGCCTAACTAGCGGGGGTACGGCGGAGCAGTTCTTC
>TRBD2|-|TRBJ2-7|TRBV4-3
CASSQDAVAGGSEEQYF
TGCGCCAGCAGCCAAGATGCAGTAGCGGGGGGATCAGAGGAGCAGTACTTC
>-|few|TRBJ1-1|TRBV29-1
CSAIGGGDTEAFF
TGCAGCGCCATCGGGGGGGGCGACACTGAAGCTTTCTTT
>-|-|TRBJ1-3|TRBV7-8
CASSSVISGNTIYF
TGTGCCAGCAGCTCGGTAATTTCTGGAAACACCATATATTTT
>TRBD1|-|TRBJ2-5|TRBV7-9
CASSSGTGFEETQYF
TGTGCCAGCAGCTCCGGGACAGGGTTTGAAGAGACCCAGTACTTC
>TRBD1|-|TRBJ1-2|TRBV13
CASSLRTGGYGYTF
TGTGCCAGCAGCTTAAGGACAGGGGGCTATGGCTACACCTTC